The present TCR beta chain was sequenced within a study of T cells in Graves' hyperthyroidism and ophthalmopathy. The CDR3 is 15 residues long. V lost 3 bases to trimming and J lost 0 bases, with 14 bases between them. The germline CDR1 and CDR2 sequences are DFQATT and SNEGSKA (reference sequence). Amplification of TCR beta CDR3 regions used RNA as the template. A set of HTBI primers served as the primers for a first-round RT-PCR of the TCR CDR3. TCRdb re-analysed the multiplex PCR reads in MiXCR, keeping a single row per CDR3 protein. Here the sample spans more than 500,000 distinct CDR3 sequences, 46% being singletons. This clonotype showed up many times.

The material sequenced was peripheral blood or thyroid tissue (not recorded which). This chain connects TRBV20-1 to TRBJ2-5; D might be TRBD1 (6 bases). The TCR comes from an adult woman with Graves' disease, either hyperthyroidism or ophthalmopathy (not recorded which). CDR3 in amino acids: CSASRPGDNQETQYF. CDR3 bases: TGCAGTGCTAGCCGACCTGGGGACAACCAAGAGACCCAGTACTTC.